The 8 T cell receptor beta chains reported below all come from one sample, sequenced in a study of CD8 T cells in Susac syndrome. The RNA, about 0.5 to 1 ug, was put through reverse transcription using random hexamers. From the immunoSEQ multiplex PCR reads, TCRdb called clonotypes with MiXCR, one entry per CDR3 protein. The sample lists 95,000 to 150,000 distinct CDR3 sequences, 90% to 95% occurring once. The sequencing input was CD4+ T cells from PBMCs. These receptors came from a human donor in good health.

The chain links TRBV20-1 to TRBJ2-2; 11 nucleotides align to TRBD1. With 2 bases clipped from V and 6 bases from J, the junction kept 14 bases outside the gene matches. Germline V gene sequence: CDR1 DFQATT, CDR2 SNEGSKA (reference sequence). There are 18 residues in the CDR3. DNA of the CDR3: TGCAGTGCTAGACGGAGCCCCGGGACAGGGGGGGCGGCCGGGGAGCTGTTTTTT. Translating gives CSARRSPGTGGAAGELFF.

V and J are TRBV18 and TRBJ2-2; perhaps TRBD1 as D (5 bases). Germline V gene sequence: CDR1 KGHSH, CDR2 LQKENI. CDR3 length: 16 amino acids. With 3 bases removed from V and 6 bases from J, the gap between germline ends came to 17 bases. The CDR3 DNA is TGTGCCAGCTCACCTCTAGACCGCAGGGTGTCCGGGGAGCTGTTTTTT. Translated: CASSPLDRRVSGELFF.

This chain links TRBV7-6 with TRBJ1-5; 8 bases match TRBD1. The V gene end was trimmed by 5 bases and the J gene end by 3 bases; junction bases not matched to a gene: 3. Germline V CDR1 and CDR2: SGHVS, FNYEAQ. This CDR3 has 14 amino acids. The CDR3 loop is CASSPGQVNQPQHF. The CDR3 DNA reads as TGTGCCAGCAGCCCGGGACAGGTCAATCAGCCCCAGCATTTT.

The chain links TRBV5-4 to TRBJ2-1; D tentatively reads TRBD1 or TRBD2 (5 bases each). V dropped 4 bases and J dropped 3 bases, with 20 bases sitting between them. This CDR3 is built from 17 residues. The germline V gene has CDR1 SGHNT and CDR2 YYREEE (reference sequence). The CDR3 DNA is TGTGCCAGCAGCCCCCGAAACCCGGGGCTCATCTACAATGAGCAGTTCTTC. Its protein product is CASSPRNPGLIYNEQFF. Based on the CDR3 plus reference TRBV5-4 and TRBJ2-1, the full variable domain is ETGVTQSPTHLIKTRGQQVTLRCSSQSGHNTVSWYQQALGQGPQFIFQYYREEENGRGNFPPRFSGLQFPNYSSELNVNALELDDSALYLCASSPRNPGLIYNEQFFGPGTRLTVL.

The rearrangement joins TRBV7-9 to TRBJ1-5, with D tentatively TRBD1 (5 bases). This CDR3 is 14 amino acids long. Germline V gene data show CDR1 as SEHNR and CDR2 as FQNEAQ (reference sequence). V was shortened by 0 bases and J by 5 bases, with 8 bases between the two germline ends. CDR3 coding DNA: TGTGCCAGCAGCTTAGCGCAGGGCGATCAGCCCCAGCATTTT. Amino acid sequence: CASSLAQGDQPQHF. The full variable domain, its missing parts supplied by reference TRBV7-9 and TRBJ1-5, is DTGVSQNPRHKITKRGQNVTFRCDPISEHNRLYWYRQTLGQGPEFLTYFQNEAQLEKSRLLSDRFSAERPKGSFSTLEIQRTEQGDSAMYLCASSLAQGDQPQHFGDGTRLSIL.

This clonotype was seen only once. J is TRBJ2-3 and V is TRBV24-1; a possible D gene is TRBD1 (7 bases). CDR3 length equals 18 residues. Per germline, CDR1 KGHDR and CDR2 SFDVKD. Trimming cost V 3 bases and J 0 bases, with 18 bases left between them. The CDR3 coding sequence is TGTGCCACCAGTGATCCGGCCCAGGGGGGTACTAGCACAGATACGCAGTATTTT. As protein: CATSDPAQGGTSTDTQYF.

This clonotype was observed once. The chain uses TRBV9 and TRBJ1-2, with D perhaps matching TRBD1 (5 bases). The V gene lost 0 bases and the J gene lost 7 bases, with 10 bases spanning the gap. The CDR3 contains 13 residues. Germline values: CDR1 SGDLS, CDR2 YYNGEE. CDR3 residues: CASSVGREAGYTF. As DNA, the CDR3 is TGTGCCAGCAGCGTAGGCAGGGAGGCTGGCTACACCTTC.

The chain carries TRBV20-1 and TRBJ2-7, with TRBD2 identical over 13 bases. The CDR3 is made up of 14 amino acids. V gave up 4 bases and J gave up 5 bases; unmatched junction bases: 5. The V gene's germline CDR1 is DFQATT and CDR2 SNEGSKA (reference sequence). Written as DNA, the CDR3 is TGCAGTGCTACCTCCGGGACTAGCGGGAACGAGCAGTACTTC. This gives the protein CSATSGTSGNEQYF.